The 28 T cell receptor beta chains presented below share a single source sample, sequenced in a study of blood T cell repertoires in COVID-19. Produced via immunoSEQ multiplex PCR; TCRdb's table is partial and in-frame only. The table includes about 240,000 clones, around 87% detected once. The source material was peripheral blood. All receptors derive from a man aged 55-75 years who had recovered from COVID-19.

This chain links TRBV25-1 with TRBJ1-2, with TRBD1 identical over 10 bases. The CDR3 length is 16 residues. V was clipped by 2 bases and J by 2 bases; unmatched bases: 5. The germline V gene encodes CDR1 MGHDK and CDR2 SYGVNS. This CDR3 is CASSEPGGQGNYGYTF. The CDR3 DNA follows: TGTGCCAGCAGTGAACCGGGGGGACAGGGGAACTATGGCTACACCTTC.

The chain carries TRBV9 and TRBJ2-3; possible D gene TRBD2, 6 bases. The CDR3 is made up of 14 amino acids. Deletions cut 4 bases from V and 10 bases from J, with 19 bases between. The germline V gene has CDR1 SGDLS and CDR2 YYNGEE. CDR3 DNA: TGTGCCAGCAGCACCGGGACTGGGTCCCGATCGCAGTATTTT. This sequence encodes CASSTGTGSRSQYF. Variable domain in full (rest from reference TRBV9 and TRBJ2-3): DSGVTQTPKHLITATGQRVTLRCSPRSGDLSVYWYQQSLDQGLQFLIQYYNGEERAKGNILERFSAQQFPDLHSELNLSSLELGDSALYFCASSTGTGSRSQYFGPGTRLTVL.

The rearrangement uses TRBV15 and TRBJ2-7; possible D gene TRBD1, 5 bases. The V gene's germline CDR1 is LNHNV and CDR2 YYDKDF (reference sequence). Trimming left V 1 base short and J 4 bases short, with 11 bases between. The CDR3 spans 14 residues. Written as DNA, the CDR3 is TGTGCCACCAGCAGAGTGCCAGGGAAGTACGAGCAGTACTTC. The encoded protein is CATSRVPGKYEQYF.

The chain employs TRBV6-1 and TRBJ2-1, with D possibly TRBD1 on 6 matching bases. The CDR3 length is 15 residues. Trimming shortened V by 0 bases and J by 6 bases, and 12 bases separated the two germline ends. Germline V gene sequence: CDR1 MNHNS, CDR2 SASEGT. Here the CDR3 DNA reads TGTGCCAGCAGTGAAGCGGGACAACGAGGCAATGAGCAGTTCTTC. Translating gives CASSEAGQRGNEQFF.

The CDR3: CASSGGQGAGEKLFF. Written as DNA, the CDR3 is TGTGCCAGCAGCGGGGGACAGGGGGCTGGTGAAAAACTGTTTTTT. The chain recombines TRBV5-8 with TRBJ1-4, with 12 positions matching TRBD1. The germline gives CDR1 SGHTS, CDR2 YDEGEE. This CDR3 is 15 amino acids long. V lost 4 bases and J lost 7; bases outside the gene matches: 5.

As DNA, the CDR3 is TGTGCCAGCAGCTTAGTTTCGCAGGGTGCGAACACCGGGGAGCTGTTTTTT. Translating it yields CASSLVSQGANTGELFF. This chain connects TRBV7-8 to TRBJ2-2; D is possibly TRBD1 (5 bases). Germline values: CDR1 SGHVS, CDR2 FQNEAQ. V gave up 1 base and J gave up 0 bases, with 12 bases separating them. The CDR3 is 17 residues long.

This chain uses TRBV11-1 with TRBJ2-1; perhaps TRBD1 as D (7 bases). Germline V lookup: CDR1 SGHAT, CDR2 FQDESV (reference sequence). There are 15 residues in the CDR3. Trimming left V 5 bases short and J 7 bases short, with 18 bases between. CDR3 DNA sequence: TGTGCCAGCAGCCACGCGGAGGGGGCGGGTAATGAGCAGTTCTTC. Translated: CASSHAEGAGNEQFF.

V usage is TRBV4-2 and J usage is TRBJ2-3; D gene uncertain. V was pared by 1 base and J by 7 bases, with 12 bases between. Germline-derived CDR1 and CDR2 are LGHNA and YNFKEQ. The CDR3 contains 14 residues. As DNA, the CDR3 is TGTGCCAGCAGCCAAGGTCCAGTACTAAATACGCAGTATTTT. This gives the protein CASSQGPVLNTQYF.

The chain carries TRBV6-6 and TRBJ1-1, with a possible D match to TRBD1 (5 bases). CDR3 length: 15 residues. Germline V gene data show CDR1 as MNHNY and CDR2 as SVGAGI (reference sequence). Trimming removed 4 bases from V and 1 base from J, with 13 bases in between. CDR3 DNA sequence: TGTGCCAGCAGTTCCCAGGGAAGGGCGAACACTGAAGCTTTCTTT. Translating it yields CASSSQGRANTEAFF.

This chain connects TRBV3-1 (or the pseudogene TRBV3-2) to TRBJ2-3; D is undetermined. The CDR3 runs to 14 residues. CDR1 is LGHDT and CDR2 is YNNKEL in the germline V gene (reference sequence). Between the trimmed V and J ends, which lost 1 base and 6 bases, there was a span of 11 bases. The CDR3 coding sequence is TGTGCCAGCAGCCAAGGGCTAGTGCCGGATACGCAGTATTTT. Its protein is CASSQGLVPDTQYF.

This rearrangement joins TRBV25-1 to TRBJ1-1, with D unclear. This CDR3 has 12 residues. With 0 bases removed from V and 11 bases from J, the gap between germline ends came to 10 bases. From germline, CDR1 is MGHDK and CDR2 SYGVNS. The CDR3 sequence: CASSEYGWRAFF. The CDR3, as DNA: TGTGCCAGCAGTGAATATGGGTGGAGGGCTTTCTTT.

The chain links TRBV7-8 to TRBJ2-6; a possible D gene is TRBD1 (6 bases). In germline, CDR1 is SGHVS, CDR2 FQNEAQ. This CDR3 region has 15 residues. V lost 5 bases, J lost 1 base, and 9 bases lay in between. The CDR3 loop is CASSMDRSGANVLTF. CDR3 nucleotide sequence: TGTGCCAGCAGCATGGACAGATCTGGGGCCAACGTCCTGACTTTC.

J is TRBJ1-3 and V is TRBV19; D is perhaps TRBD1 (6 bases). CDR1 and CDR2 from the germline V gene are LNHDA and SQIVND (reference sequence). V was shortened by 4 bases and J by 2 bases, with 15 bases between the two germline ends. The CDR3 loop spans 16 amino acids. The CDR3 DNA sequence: TGTGCCAGTAGTACGCCGGGACAATCCACTGGAAACACCATATATTTT. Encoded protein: CASSTPGQSTGNTIYF.

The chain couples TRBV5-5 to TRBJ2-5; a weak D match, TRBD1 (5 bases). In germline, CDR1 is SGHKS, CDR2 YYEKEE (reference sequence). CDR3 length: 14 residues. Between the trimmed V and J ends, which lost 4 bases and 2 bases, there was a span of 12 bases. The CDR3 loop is CASSRPTVQETQYF. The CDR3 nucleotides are TGTGCCAGCAGCCGACCGACAGTTCAAGAGACCCAGTACTTC.

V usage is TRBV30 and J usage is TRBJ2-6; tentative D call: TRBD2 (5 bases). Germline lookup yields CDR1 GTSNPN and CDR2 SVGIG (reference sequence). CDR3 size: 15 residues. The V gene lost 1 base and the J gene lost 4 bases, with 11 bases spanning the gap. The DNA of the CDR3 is TGTGCCTGGAGTGCGGGGAGCCAAGGGGCCAACGTCCTGACTTTC. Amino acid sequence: CAWSAGSQGANVLTF.

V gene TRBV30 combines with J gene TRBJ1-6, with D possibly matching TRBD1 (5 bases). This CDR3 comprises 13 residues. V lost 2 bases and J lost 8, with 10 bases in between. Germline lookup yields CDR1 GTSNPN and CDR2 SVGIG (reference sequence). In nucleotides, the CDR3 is TGTGCCTGGAGTCAGACAGTAGATTCACCCCTCCACTTT. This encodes CAWSQTVDSPLHF.

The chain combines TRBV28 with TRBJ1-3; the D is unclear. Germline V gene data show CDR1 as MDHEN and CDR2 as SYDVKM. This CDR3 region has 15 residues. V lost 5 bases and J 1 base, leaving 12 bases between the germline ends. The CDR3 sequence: CASSKASGSGNTIYF. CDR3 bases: TGTGCCAGCAGTAAGGCCTCGGGGTCTGGAAACACCATATATTTT.

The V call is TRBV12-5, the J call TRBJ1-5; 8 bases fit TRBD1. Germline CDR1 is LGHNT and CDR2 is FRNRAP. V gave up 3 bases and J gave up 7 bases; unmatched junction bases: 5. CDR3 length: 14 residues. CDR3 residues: CASGFTGGWQPQHF. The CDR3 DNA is TGTGCTAGTGGTTTTACAGGGGGGTGGCAGCCCCAGCATTTT.

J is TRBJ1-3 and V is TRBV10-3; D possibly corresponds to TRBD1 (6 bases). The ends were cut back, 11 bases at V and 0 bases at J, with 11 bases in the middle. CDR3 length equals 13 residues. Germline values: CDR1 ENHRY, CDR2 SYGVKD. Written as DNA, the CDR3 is TGTGCCCCAGGGGCCCTCTCTGGAAACACCATATATTTT. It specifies CAPGALSGNTIYF.

The DNA for the CDR3 is TGTGCCAGCTCACCTCACGTGGGGAGCTACGAGCAGTACGTC. This gives the protein CASSPHVGSYEQYV. The V gene is TRBV18, the J gene TRBJ2-7; TRBD2 might be the D (5 bases). CDR1 is KGHSH, CDR2 LQKENI, per germline. V shed 3 bases and J shed 3 bases, with 12 bases lying between them. The CDR3 is 14 residues long.

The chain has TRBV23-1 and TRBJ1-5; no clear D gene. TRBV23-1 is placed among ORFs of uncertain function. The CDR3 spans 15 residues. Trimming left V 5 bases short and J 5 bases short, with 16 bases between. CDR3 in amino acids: CASSRPCEADQPQHF. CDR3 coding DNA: TGCGCCAGCAGTAGGCCTTGTGAGGCAGATCAGCCCCAGCATTTT.

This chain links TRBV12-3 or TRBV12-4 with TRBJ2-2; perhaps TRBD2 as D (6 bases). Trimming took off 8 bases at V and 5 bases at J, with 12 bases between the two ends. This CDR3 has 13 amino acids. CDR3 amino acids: CASPGVKTGELFF. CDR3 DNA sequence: TGTGCCAGCCCGGGAGTAAAGACCGGGGAGCTGTTTTTT.

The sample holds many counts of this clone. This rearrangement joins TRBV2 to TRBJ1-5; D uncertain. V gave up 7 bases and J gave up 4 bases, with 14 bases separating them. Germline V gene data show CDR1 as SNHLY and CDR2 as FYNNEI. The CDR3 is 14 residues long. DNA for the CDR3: TGTGCCAGCAATTTTTACAGATCGAATCAGCCCCAGCATTTT. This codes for CASNFYRSNQPQHF.

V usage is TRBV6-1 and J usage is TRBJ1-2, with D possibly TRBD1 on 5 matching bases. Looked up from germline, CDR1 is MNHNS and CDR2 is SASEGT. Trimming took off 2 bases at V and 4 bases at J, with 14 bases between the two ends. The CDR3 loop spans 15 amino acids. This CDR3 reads CASSEPSTEIYGYTF. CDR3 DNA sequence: TGTGCCAGCAGTGAACCCTCGACAGAGATCTATGGCTACACCTTC.

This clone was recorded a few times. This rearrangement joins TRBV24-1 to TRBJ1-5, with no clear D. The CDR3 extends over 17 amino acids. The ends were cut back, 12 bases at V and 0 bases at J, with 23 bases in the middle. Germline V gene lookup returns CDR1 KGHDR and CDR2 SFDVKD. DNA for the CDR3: TGTGCCCCGTCGGGGAGACCGAAACTTAATAGCAATCAGCCCCAGCATTTT. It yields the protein CAPSGRPKLNSNQPQHF.

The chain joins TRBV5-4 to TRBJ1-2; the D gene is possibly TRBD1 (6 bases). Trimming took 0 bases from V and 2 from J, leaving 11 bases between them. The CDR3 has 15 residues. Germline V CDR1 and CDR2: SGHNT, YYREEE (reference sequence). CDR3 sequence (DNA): TGTGCCAGCAGCTTGGGTATAGGGGGAAACTATGGCTACACCTTC. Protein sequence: CASSLGIGGNYGYTF.

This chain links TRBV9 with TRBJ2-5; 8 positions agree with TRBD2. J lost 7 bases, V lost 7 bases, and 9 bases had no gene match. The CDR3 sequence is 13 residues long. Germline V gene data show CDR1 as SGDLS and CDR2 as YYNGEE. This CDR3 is CASGEGGGTTQYF. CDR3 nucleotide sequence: TGTGCCAGCGGAGAGGGCGGGGGGACGACCCAGTACTTC.

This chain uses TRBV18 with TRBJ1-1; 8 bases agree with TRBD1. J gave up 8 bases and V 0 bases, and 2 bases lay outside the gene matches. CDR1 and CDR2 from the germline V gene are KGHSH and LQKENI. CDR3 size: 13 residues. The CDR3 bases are TGTGCCAGCTCACCACCGGGACAGGTGGAAGCTTTCTTT. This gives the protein CASSPPGQVEAFF.